One and the same sample provided the 6 T cell receptor beta chains below, sequenced in a study of pediatric ulcerative colitis. Assay used: immunoSEQ multiplex PCR; TCRdb lists only in-frame clones, some missing. The table has fewer than 12,000 clones, roughly 82% seen once; the top ten hold approximately 3.6%. Rectal tissue came from one to two pinch biopsies taken at colonoscopy. Sequencing input: gut tissue. The receptors derive from a girl aged 5 to 17 who was a control in a study of pediatric ulcerative colitis.

The V and J genes are TRBV18 and TRBJ2-7; D is uncertain. Germline-derived CDR1 and CDR2 are KGHSH and LQKENI. The CDR3 extends over 12 amino acids. With 3 bases removed from V and 1 base from J, the gap between germline ends came to 4 bases. CDR3 sequence (DNA): TGTGCCAGCTCACCGGCATCCTACGAGCAGTACTTC. Translating gives CASSPASYEQYF.

A note on this clone: Other DNA sequences in this sample translate to the same CDR3. V is TRBV2 and J is TRBJ2-3; 9 bases align to TRBD1. Losses at the gene ends were 5 bases for V and 1 base for J; bases not matched to a gene: 4. The germline V gene encodes CDR1 SNHLY and CDR2 FYNNEI. There are 15 residues in the CDR3. DNA of the CDR3: TGTGCCAGCAGTTCACGGACAGGGGGCACAGATACGCAGTATTTT. Translation gives CASSSRTGGTDTQYF.

Here the CDR3 reads CASSGKVSSYNEQFF. The CDR3 DNA reads as TGTGCCAGCAGTGGTAAGGTTTCCTCCTACAATGAGCAGTTCTTC. The chain uses TRBV6-1 and TRBJ2-1; D uncertain. This CDR3 contains 15 residues. V lost 4 bases, J lost 0 bases, and 10 bases lay in between. Germline V gene data show CDR1 as MNHNS and CDR2 as SASEGT.

V usage is TRBV28 and J usage is TRBJ1-5; D unclear. V was pared by 6 bases and J by 4 bases, with 10 bases between. The CDR3 has 13 amino acids. Germline V gene lookup returns CDR1 MDHEN and CDR2 SYDVKM. The CDR3, as DNA: TGTGCCAGCAGCAGACATGTTAATCAGCCCCAGCATTTT. It codes for CASSRHVNQPQHF.

This clone has just one count. CDR3 loop: CASREGATEAFF. CDR3 nucleotide sequence: TGTGCCAGCAGGGAGGGGGCCACGGAAGCTTTCTTT. The chain combines TRBV28 with TRBJ1-1, with 7 bases lining up with TRBD1. The germline CDR1 and CDR2 sequences are MDHEN and SYDVKM. V lost 6 bases, J lost 8 bases, and 6 bases stayed unmatched. The length of the CDR3 is 12 residues.

J is TRBJ2-5 and V is TRBV4-1; a possible D gene is TRBD2 (7 bases). The V end lost 0 bases, the J end lost 2 bases, and 25 bases lay between the germline ends. Germline CDR1 MGHRA, CDR2 YSYEKL. The CDR3 is made up of 20 amino acids. CDR3 in amino acids: CASSQDWGGRISLWQETQYF. CDR3 coding DNA: TGCGCCAGCAGCCAAGATTGGGGGGGCCGGATTTCCCTTTGGCAAGAGACCCAGTACTTC.